This entry concerns a single TCR beta chain. This sample was taken from a study of blood T cell repertoires in COVID-19. Overall study context: The origin of the acute and convalescent COVID-19 samples was the United States, Italy and Spain. T cells, B-cell-depleted T cells, or PBMCs provided the cDNA or gDNA that served as material.

V was clipped by 0 bases and J by 6 bases; unmatched bases: 4. Germline CDR1 reads SGDLS; CDR2 reads YYNGEE. This CDR3 is built from 14 residues. As handled by the study authors: Estimation of nucleated cell counts was performed using reference gene primer amplification. The method was immunoSEQ multiplex PCR; TCRdb's version includes in-frame clones alone and lacks a portion of them. V and J calls and clone size are those listed in that table; D and trimming were worked out from the DNA. The repertoire has 200,000 to 250,000 clones, just under 85% of them found once; the top ten carry approximately 1.9%.

This clonotype was obtained from a woman of 80 years or more with acute or convalescent COVID-19. The V call is TRBV9, the J call TRBJ2-7, with TRBD2 matching over 9 bases. The source material was peripheral blood. Here the CDR3 DNA reads TGTGCCAGCAGCGTAGGCGGGAGGGGGAGCGAGCAGTACTTC. It is translated as CASSVGGRGSEQYF.